Sequencing of this T cell receptor beta chain was carried out in a study of cytotoxic CD8 clonotypes in ibrutinib-treated CLL. Study-wide context: Responses: 24 partial, 2 complete; after median approximately six years, around 14 stayed remitted, approximately twelve progressed. Samples averaged about 260,000 productive templates and tens of thousands of productive rearrangements.

The ends were cut back, 10 bases at V and 7 bases at J, with 11 bases in the middle. CDR1 is MNHEY, CDR2 SMNVEV, per germline (reference sequence). The CDR3 extends over 11 amino acids. Assay: immunoSEQ multiplex PCR; the TCRdb copy retains only in-frame clones and omits some. Of over 150,000 clones listed, 72% are singletons. This clone was observed a few times. The chain joins TRBV27 to TRBJ1-5, with D tentatively TRBD1 (5 bases). This material consisted of PBMCs, taken after 24 months of ibrutinib treatment. The TCR was taken from a human donor with chronic lymphocytic leukemia. This chain's CDR3 is CATAGGQPQHF. CDR3 nucleotide sequence: TGTGCCACCGCGGGGGGACAGCCCCAGCATTTT.